These 18 T cell receptor beta chains came from one sample sequenced in a study of shared clonotypes between healthy human individuals. Naive CD8 cells lacked CD45RO, underwent positive selection for CCR7 and left out terminally differentiated effector memory CD45RA+ cells. Clones were sequenced by immunoSEQ multiplex PCR, and TCRdb holds only the in-frame ones, with some missing. The profile covers roughly 590,000 clones, with around 95% appearing a single time and 0.11% taken by the ten largest. The sample consisted of naive CD8+ T cells sorted from blood. These receptor sequences come from a woman younger than 45 in good health.

This chain uses TRBV27 with TRBJ2-3; D remains ambiguous. The CDR3 sequence is 14 residues long. Germline values: CDR1 MNHEY, CDR2 SMNVEV (reference sequence). V was trimmed by 1 base and J by 2 bases, leaving 7 bases between them. The CDR3 nucleotides are TGTGCCAGCAGTTTATTCTTTACCACAGATACGCAGTATTTT. This translates into CASSLFFTTDTQYF.

The gene calls are TRBV9 and TRBJ2-3; D gene ambiguous. This CDR3 has 12 residues. V was shortened by 0 bases and J by 13 bases, with 12 bases between the two germline ends. Germline CDR1 SGDLS, CDR2 YYNGEE. The CDR3 is CASSVGVGLKYF. The DNA for the CDR3 is TGTGCCAGCAGCGTAGGAGTGGGGTTAAAGTATTTT.

This clone was seen just once. The J gene is TRBJ2-1, the V gene TRBV7-9; a possible D gene is TRBD2 (5 bases). The CDR3 runs to 16 residues. From germline, CDR1 is SEHNR and CDR2 FQNEAQ (reference sequence). V was pared by 4 bases and J by 8 bases, with 21 bases between. CDR3 sequence reads: CASSSYSRSGVHEQFF. The CDR3 nucleotides are TGTGCCAGCAGCTCCTACTCTCGGAGCGGAGTCCATGAGCAGTTCTTC.

The gene calls are TRBV7-9 and TRBJ2-7; TRBD1 or TRBD2 may be the D gene (5 bases each). Germline CDR1 reads SEHNR; CDR2 reads FQNEAQ (reference sequence). This CDR3 is built from 14 residues. V was clipped by 7 bases and J by 0 bases, with 13 bases between them. The CDR3: CASNPGPFSYEQYF. DNA for the CDR3: TGTGCCAGCAATCCGGGGCCCTTCTCCTACGAGCAGTACTTC. Together with reference TRBV7-9 and TRBJ2-7, the CDR3 gives the full variable domain: DTGVSQNPRHKITKRGQNVTFRCDPISEHNRLYWYRQTLGQGPEFLTYFQNEAQLEKSRLLSDRFSAERPKGSFSTLEIQRTEQGDSAMYLCASNPGPFSYEQYFGPGTRLTVT.

The rearrangement uses TRBV5-6 and TRBJ2-6; D unclear. Germline assignment: CDR1 SGHDT and CDR2 YYEEEE. V lost 4 bases and J lost 4, with 12 bases in between. This CDR3 spans 15 amino acids. The CDR3 DNA is TGTGCCAGCAGCCCCTCGGTACTCGGGGCCAACGTCCTGACTTTC. Amino acids: CASSPSVLGANVLTF.

The J gene is TRBJ2-1, the V gene TRBV4-1; 11 nucleotides line up with TRBD2. CDR3 length: 13 residues. Trimming cost V 4 bases and J 7 bases; bases outside gene matches: 0. Germline V lookup: CDR1 MGHRA, CDR2 YSYEKL. CDR3 nucleotides: TGCGCCAGCAGCCCTAGCGGGAGGAATGAGCAGTTCTTC. Its translation: CASSPSGRNEQFF.

V is TRBV6-5 and J is TRBJ2-2; the D gene is possibly TRBD2 (6 bases). Germline CDR1 is MNHEY and CDR2 is SVGAGI. This CDR3 spans 11 amino acids. CDR3 sequence reads: CASRGIGELFF. DNA for the CDR3: TGTGCTAGCCGGGGGATAGGGGAGCTGTTTTTT.

This clone was recorded once. The chain employs TRBV4-1 and TRBJ1-2; no reliable D call. Between the trimmed V and J ends, which lost 0 bases and 5 bases, there was a span of 16 bases. The CDR3 length is 16 residues. In germline, CDR1 is MGHRA, CDR2 YSYEKL. CDR3 coding DNA: TGCGCCAGCAGCCAAGAGCTGGGTTTCATGAATTATGGCTACACCTTC. This gives the protein CASSQELGFMNYGYTF.

Here the CDR3 DNA reads TGTGCCAGCGTAGGGACAGGGGGCCACAATGAGCAGTTCTTC. Translating gives CASVGTGGHNEQFF. The V call is TRBV27, the J call TRBJ2-1, with 12 bases identical to TRBD1. The germline V gene encodes CDR1 MNHEY and CDR2 SMNVEV (reference sequence). V trimming: 8 bases; J trimming: 5 bases; junction bases outside the gene matches: 4. This CDR3 contains 14 residues.

The sample holds a few counts of this clone. The chain is built from TRBV28 and TRBJ1-5; a possible D gene is TRBD1 (5 bases). Germline CDR1 and CDR2: MDHEN and SYDVKM. V lost 5 bases, J lost 9 bases, and 17 bases lay in between. CDR3 size: 14 residues. The CDR3 region has the DNA TGTGCCAGCAGTACTAGAGAGGGGACGAGGCCCCAGCATTTT. Translation gives CASSTREGTRPQHF.

The CDR3, as DNA: TGTGCCAGCAGCGTAGGTACAGGGCCGGCCTACGAGCAGTACTTC. Translation gives CASSVGTGPAYEQYF. The chain uses TRBV9 and TRBJ2-7; a weak D match, TRBD1 (6 bases). Germline V gene sequence: CDR1 SGDLS, CDR2 YYNGEE. Trimming removed 0 bases from V and 2 bases from J, with 12 bases in between. The CDR3 runs to 15 residues. Variable domain in full (rest from reference TRBV9 and TRBJ2-7): DSGVTQTPKHLITATGQRVTLRCSPRSGDLSVYWYQQSLDQGLQFLIQYYNGEERAKGNILERFSAQQFPDLHSELNLSSLELGDSALYFCASSVGTGPAYEQYFGPGTRLTVT.

In its sample, this clone was seen once. The chain links TRBV15 to TRBJ2-7; D gene unclear. V was trimmed by 0 bases and J by 1 base, leaving 10 bases between them. Per germline, CDR1 LNHNV and CDR2 YYDKDF (reference sequence). The CDR3 is 15 residues long. CDR3 loop: CATSRERATSYEQYF. The CDR3 DNA sequence: TGTGCCACCAGCAGAGAAAGGGCCACATCCTACGAGCAGTACTTC.

A remark on this clone: Other nucleotide sequences from this sample produce the same CDR3. The chain has TRBV27 and TRBJ2-7; D unresolved. V was trimmed by 3 bases and J by 2 bases, leaving 11 bases between them. Germline CDR1 and CDR2: MNHEY and SMNVEV (reference sequence). The CDR3 contains 14 residues. CDR3 nucleotides: TGTGCCAGCAGTTTTGGGGTTGGAGCCTACGAGCAGTACTTC. This encodes CASSFGVGAYEQYF.

This clone was counted once. J is TRBJ2-1 and V is TRBV13; D is unresolved. The ends were cut back, 0 bases at V and 8 bases at J, with 14 bases in the middle. CDR1 is PRHDT, CDR2 FYEKMQ, per germline (reference sequence). The CDR3 covers 15 residues. For the CDR3, the DNA is TGTGCCAGCAGCTTAGGGGCCAAAGGGTGGGATGAGCAGTTCTTC. This translates into CASSLGAKGWDEQFF. The full variable domain, with the rest looked up from reference TRBV13 and TRBJ2-1, is AAGVIQSPRHLIKEKRETATLKCYPIPRHDTVYWYQQGPGQDPQFLISFYEKMQSDKGSIPDRFSAQQFSDYHSELNMSSLELGDSALYFCASSLGAKGWDEQFFGPGTRLTVL.

The rearrangement uses TRBV19 and TRBJ2-1; 7 nucleotides match TRBD2. From germline, CDR1 is LNHDA and CDR2 SQIVND (reference sequence). This CDR3 has 14 residues. The junction had 7 bases not matched to a gene; V was cut back by 7 bases and J by 4 bases. The CDR3 protein is CASTYRGSYNEQFF. CDR3 nucleotides: TGTGCCAGTACCTACCGCGGGAGTTACAATGAGCAGTTCTTC.

The chain combines TRBV6-6 with TRBJ2-7; 8 positions agree with TRBD2. Germline CDR1 and CDR2: MNHNY and SVGAGI (reference sequence). CDR3 size: 14 residues. The V gene end was trimmed by 6 bases and the J gene end by 2 bases; junction bases not matched to a gene: 6. CDR3 protein: CASSMTSAAYEQYF. CDR3 DNA sequence: TGTGCCAGCAGCATGACTAGCGCGGCCTACGAGCAGTACTTC.

The chain uses TRBV11-2 and TRBJ2-3, with D hard to call. V shed 2 bases and J shed 1 base, with 16 bases lying between them. Germline CDR1 is SGHAT and CDR2 is FQNNGV. The CDR3 is 17 amino acids. The CDR3 loop is CASSLTSQELGTDTQYF. CDR3 nucleotides: TGTGCCAGCAGCTTAACCTCCCAGGAGTTGGGCACAGATACGCAGTATTTT.

The gene calls are TRBV10-3 and TRBJ1-6; D is ambiguous. Germline V gene sequence: CDR1 ENHRY, CDR2 SYGVKD. Trimming left V 7 bases short and J 3 bases short, with 10 bases between. This CDR3 contains 14 residues. CDR3 sequence reads: CAINRYRYNSPLHF. CDR3 bases: TGTGCCATCAATCGGTACCGCTATAATTCACCCCTCCACTTT.